A selection of T cell receptor beta chains follows, all from one sample in a study of blood T cells in healthy people across ages. Via MiXCR, TCRdb re-called the 5' RACE reads, giving one row per CDR3 protein. The sample includes about 1,400,000 distinct CDR3 sequences, around 59% of them seen just once. Sequencing used blood. Receptor source: a young man in good health. Each CDR3 is given without its conserved first and last residue. Fields, in order: V gene, CDR3 protein.

v_gene: TRBV21-1
CDR3aa: ASSNRDRLKSYNSPLH

v_gene: TRBV13
CDR3aa: ASTGDRRYYGYT

v_gene: TRBV12-3/TRBV12-4
CDR3aa: ASTLDRTGYT

v_gene: TRBV28
CDR3aa: ASSPTGPPVQF

v_gene: TRBV10-3
CDR3aa: AIARVKSNQPQH

v_gene: TRBV7-2
CDR3aa: ASSLPRTDTQY

v_gene: TRBV7-9
CDR3aa: ASSLGVGQGQETQY

v_gene: TRBV11-2
CDR3aa: ASSLGVRGLEPQH

v_gene: TRBV12-3/TRBV12-4
CDR3aa: ASSQTNVQY

v_gene: TRBV27
CDR3aa: ASSPMGSTDTQY

v_gene: TRBV6-5
CDR3aa: ASSYEWAADTQY

v_gene: TRBV7-8
CDR3aa: ASSKAGYQYNEQF

v_gene: TRBV20-1
CDR3aa: SAKPPREGGEWSGYT

v_gene: TRBV20-1
CDR3aa: SAPENTEAF

v_gene: TRBV27
CDR3aa: ASSPILSGQANSYEQY

v_gene: TRBV25-1
CDR3aa: ASSEPLMEVQY

v_gene: TRBV12-5
CDR3aa: ASGTTLGQIRNEQF

v_gene: TRBV10-3
CDR3aa: AISEGTGNQPQH

v_gene: TRBV20-1
CDR3aa: SASVHMGGAEAF

v_gene: TRBV5-1
CDR3aa: ASSLGEWTGRLRYQETQY

v_gene: TRBV7-6
CDR3aa: ASSLAPGLAGGSNEQF

v_gene: TRBV12-3/TRBV12-4
CDR3aa: ASSLGGLGGNSPLH

v_gene: TRBV6-6
CDR3aa: ASSYSRDRGLQETQY

v_gene: TRBV28
CDR3aa: ASSSPGTGRYEQY

v_gene: TRBV4-2
CDR3aa: ASSQQPHRGLSSYNEQF

v_gene: TRBV29-1
CDR3aa: SVVKGWEETQY

v_gene: TRBV5-6
CDR3aa: ASSDAGTSTRETQY

v_gene: TRBV10-3
CDR3aa: AIWRGQSGNTIY